One and the same sample provided the 23 T cell receptor beta chains below, sequenced in a study of blood T cell repertoires in COVID-19. Method: immunoSEQ multiplex PCR; TCRdb's copy keeps in-frame clones and lacks some. Counted here are roughly 200,000 clones, about 88% occurring once; the ten biggest clones make up around 5%. The material sequenced was peripheral blood. The receptors here all came from an elderly woman with acute or convalescent COVID-19.

The chain combines TRBV5-1 with TRBJ1-6, with D possibly being TRBD1 (6 bases). Germline V gene lookup returns CDR1 SGHRS and CDR2 YFSETQ. V was pared by 4 bases and J by 4 bases, with 15 bases between. The CDR3 runs 16 residues. Here the CDR3 DNA reads TGCGCCAGCAGCACCGGACAGACTTCGTATAATTCACCCCTCCACTTT. Its protein product is CASSTGQTSYNSPLHF.

V is TRBV19 and J is TRBJ1-3; TRBD1 matches at 7 bases. CDR3 length: 14 amino acids. CDR1 LNHDA and CDR2 SQIVND come from the germline V gene (reference sequence). V was pared by 5 bases and J by 3 bases, with 4 bases of the junction left unmatched. CDR3 in amino acids: CASSDRADGNTIYF. The CDR3 DNA sequence: TGTGCCAGTAGTGACAGGGCGGATGGAAACACCATATATTTT. The complete variable domain, with remaining parts taken from reference TRBV19 and TRBJ1-3, reads DGGITQSPKYLFRKEGQNVTLSCEQNLNHDAMYWYRQDPGQGLRLIYYSQIVNDFQKGDIAEGYSVSREKKESFPLTVTSAQKNPTAFYLCASSDRADGNTIYFGEGSWLTVV.

The CDR3: CASTPRDRYEQYF. The CDR3 region has the DNA TGTGCCAGCACCCCGAGGGACAGGTACGAGCAGTACTTC. The J gene is TRBJ2-7, the V gene TRBV6-6, with TRBD1 matching over 8 bases. Trimming removed 7 bases from V and 4 bases from J; junction bases left unmatched: 6. The CDR3 is made up of 13 amino acids. Per the germline V gene, CDR1 is MNHNY and CDR2 is SVGAGI (reference sequence).

V and J are TRBV19 and TRBJ1-6; D is possibly TRBD1 (6 bases). Trimming took off 5 bases at V and 13 bases at J, with 15 bases between the two ends. Germline V CDR1 and CDR2: LNHDA, SQIVND (reference sequence). The CDR3 covers 13 residues. The DNA for the CDR3 is TGTGCCAGTAGTTGGGGGCCCCCTCGGCCCCTCCACTTT. Protein: CASSWGPPRPLHF.

The chain recombines TRBV7-9 with TRBJ2-6; D not certain. Trimming took 5 bases from V and 4 from J, leaving 9 bases between them. The germline gives CDR1 SEHNR, CDR2 FQNEAQ (reference sequence). There are 14 residues in the CDR3. The CDR3 is CASSASAGANVLTF. The DNA for the CDR3 is TGTGCCAGCAGCGCCAGCGCAGGGGCCAACGTCCTGACTTTC.

J is TRBJ2-1 and V is TRBV29-1, with 9 positions matching TRBD1. The CDR3 is 12 residues long. The germline gives CDR1 SQVTM, CDR2 ANQGSEA. V lost 3 bases, J lost 7 bases, and 1 base stayed unmatched. CDR3 region: CSVDGTGNEQFF. The CDR3 coding sequence is TGCAGCGTTGATGGGACAGGGAATGAGCAGTTCTTC.

V is TRBV2 and J is TRBJ2-1; 7 bases align to TRBD2. V shed 4 bases and J 7 bases; nucleotides not matched to a gene: 1. This CDR3 has 12 residues. In germline, CDR1 is SNHLY, CDR2 FYNNEI. CDR3: CASSAGGNEQFF. CDR3 DNA: TGTGCCAGCAGTGCGGGGGGTAATGAGCAGTTCTTC. Combining the CDR3 with reference TRBV2 and TRBJ2-1 gives the whole variable domain EPEVTQTPSHQVTQMGQEVILRCVPISNHLYFYWYRQILGQKVEFLVSFYNNEISEKSEIFDDQFSVERPDGSNFTLKIRSTKLEDSAMYFCASSAGGNEQFFGPGTRLTVL.

This chain connects TRBV27 to TRBJ2-4; the match to TRBD2 covers 7 bases. Germline CDR1 is MNHEY and CDR2 is SMNVEV (reference sequence). J lost 13 bases, V lost 8 bases, and 11 bases had no gene match. This CDR3 comprises 12 residues. CDR3 in DNA: TGTGCCAGCGGTTACACCGGGACTATGCAGTACTTC. The encoded protein is CASGYTGTMQYF.

The rearrangement links TRBV19 to TRBJ1-2; D may be TRBD1 (6 bases). This CDR3 spans 14 amino acids. Per the germline V gene, CDR1 is LNHDA and CDR2 is SQIVND (reference sequence). Trimming took off 7 bases at V and 7 bases at J, with 19 bases between the two ends. CDR3 residues: CASNPDRLSGGYTF. The CDR3 nucleotides read TGTGCCAGTAATCCAGACAGGCTGTCGGGTGGCTACACCTTC.

V and J are TRBV6-5 and TRBJ1-2, with D maybe TRBD1 (5 bases). The V gene's germline CDR1 is MNHEY and CDR2 SVGAGI. Trimming cost V 2 bases and J 2 bases, with 12 bases left between them. The CDR3 loop spans 15 amino acids. The CDR3 DNA reads as TGTGCCAGCAGTTACCGACTAGACAGAAACTATGGCTACACCTTC. Translated, it gives CASSYRLDRNYGYTF.

In its sample, this clone was seen once. V is TRBV9 and J is TRBJ2-1; 9 bases fit TRBD2. Germline V gives CDR1 SGDLS, CDR2 YYNGEE. This CDR3 has 15 amino acids. J was trimmed by 3 bases and V by 2 bases; bases with no gene match: 3. The CDR3 DNA follows: TGTGCCAGCAGCGTTCGTAGCGGGGGCTACAATGAGCAGTTCTTC. Translating it yields CASSVRSGGYNEQFF.

The genes are TRBV5-1 and TRBJ2-3, with 7 bases aligning to TRBD1. The CDR3 length is 15 residues. CDR1 SGHRS and CDR2 YFSETQ come from the germline V gene. Trimming removed 0 bases from V and 5 bases from J; junction bases left unmatched: 6. The DNA for the CDR3 is TGCGCCAGCAGCTTGGCCCAAAGGGACAGAGATACGCAGTATTTT. It specifies CASSLAQRDRDTQYF.

This clone was seen just once. A much larger clone differs by one base, so this may be a read error. Other DNA sequences from this sample encode an identical CDR3 as well. V is TRBV5-1 and J is TRBJ1-2; D is unresolved. The CDR3 is made up of 13 amino acids. Germline CDR1 reads SGHRS; CDR2 reads YFSETQ. The ends were cut back, 1 base at V and 1 base at J, with 5 bases in the middle. The CDR3 loop is CASSLNGNYGYTF. The CDR3 bases are TGCGCCAGCAGCTTGAACGGTAACTATGGCTACACCTTC.

The chain recombines TRBV5-1 with TRBJ1-1; D is perhaps TRBD1 (6 bases). The length of the CDR3 is 15 residues. Trimming removed 0 bases at V and 0 bases at J, with 9 bases between. CDR1 is SGHRS and CDR2 is YFSETQ in the germline V gene. CDR3 amino acids: CASSLAGTLNTEAFF. In DNA form, the CDR3 reads TGCGCCAGCAGCTTGGCCGGGACATTGAACACTGAAGCTTTCTTT.

The rearrangement joins TRBV3-1 (or the pseudogene TRBV3-2) to TRBJ2-2, with TRBD2 matching over 11 bases. Unmatched junction bases numbered 2, after V lost 1 base and J lost 7 bases. The CDR3 length is 15 residues. Germline V gene sequence: CDR1 LGHDT, CDR2 YNNKEL (reference sequence). CDR3 in DNA: TGTGCCAGCAGCCAAGGACTAGCGGGACACGGGGAGCTGTTTTTT. Amino acid sequence: CASSQGLAGHGELFF.

The chain joins TRBV5-5 to TRBJ1-2, with D possibly TRBD1 on 5 matching bases. In germline, CDR1 is SGHKS, CDR2 YYEKEE (reference sequence). V lost 4 bases to trimming and J lost 2 bases, with 15 bases between them. The CDR3 is 15 amino acids. CDR3 sequence (DNA): TGTGCCAGCAGCCCTACGGGGGACCTCAACTATGGCTACACCTTC. Its protein is CASSPTGDLNYGYTF.

J is TRBJ2-5 and V is TRBV6-5; D is unclear. This CDR3 region has 11 residues. CDR1 is MNHEY, CDR2 SVGAGI, per germline. V was clipped by 8 bases and J by 4 bases, with 8 bases between them. The CDR3 region is CASSRGETQYF. The CDR3 nucleotides are TGTGCCAGCTCTCGCGGAGAGACCCAGTACTTC.

This clone was seen once. The V call is TRBV7-2, the J call TRBJ1-1; the match to TRBD1 covers 8 bases. The CDR3 spans 16 residues. Germline CDR1 SGHTA, CDR2 FQGNSA. Losses at the gene ends were 5 bases for V and 0 bases for J; bases not matched to a gene: 8. In DNA form, the CDR3 reads TGTGCCAGCAGCCTCCGGACAGGGCCTATGAACACTGAAGCTTTCTTT. Amino acid sequence: CASSLRTGPMNTEAFF.

The chain links TRBV19 to TRBJ2-3; possible D gene TRBD2, 7 bases. V was shortened by 8 bases and J by 1 base, with 19 bases between the two germline ends. Germline V gene data show CDR1 as LNHDA and CDR2 as SQIVND (reference sequence). The CDR3 runs to 16 residues. In DNA form, the CDR3 reads TGTGCCAGTCAAACCGCTAGAGGGGGGGGCACAGATACGCAGTATTTT. It codes for CASQTARGGGTDTQYF.

This chain joins TRBV3-1 (or the pseudogene TRBV3-2) and TRBJ1-1, with D perhaps matching TRBD1 (5 bases). Germline loops: CDR1 LGHDT, CDR2 YNNKEL (reference sequence). Trimming took 4 bases from V and 8 from J, leaving 14 bases between them. CDR3 length: 13 residues. DNA for the CDR3: TGTGCCAGCAGCCTCCAGGGAGCGGGAGAAGCTTTCTTT. Residues: CASSLQGAGEAFF.

V and J are TRBV5-6 and TRBJ1-5; D gene uncertain. Trimming cost V 0 bases and J 9 bases, with 13 bases left between them. There are 14 residues in the CDR3. Germline V CDR1 and CDR2: SGHDT, YYEEEE. CDR3 nucleotide sequence: TGTGCCAGCAGCTTGGGGCAGATCGTATGGCCCCAGCATTTT. It specifies CASSLGQIVWPQHF.

The rearrangement links TRBV30 to TRBJ2-7; perhaps TRBD1 as D (6 bases). Germline assignment: CDR1 GTSNPN and CDR2 SVGIG (reference sequence). This CDR3 is 13 amino acids long. Between the trimmed V and J ends, which lost 7 bases and 4 bases, there was a span of 17 bases. The CDR3 loop reads CASHRGRGYEQYF. The DNA of the CDR3 is TGTGCCTCACACCGGGGCAGGGGTTACGAGCAGTACTTC.

This rearrangement joins TRBV6-5 to TRBJ1-2; a weak D match, TRBD1 (5 bases). The CDR3 has 12 residues. Trimming removed 9 bases from V and 3 bases from J, with 11 bases in between. From germline, CDR1 is MNHEY and CDR2 SVGAGI. CDR3 coding DNA: TGTGCCAGTAGGGACTACGACTATGGCTACACCTTC. This encodes CASRDYDYGYTF.